Listed below are T cell receptor beta chains from one sample, sequenced in a study of spatial heterogeneity in lung cancer. Each CDR3 protein is one row after TCRdb ran MiXCR on the 5' RACE reads. The table has some 28,000 distinct CDR3 sequences, about 8.8% seen once. The starting material was PBMCs, obtained at surgery. The receptors shown here come from a female donor with early-stage non-small cell lung cancer. Each CDR3 is given with its conserved first and last residue.

>TRBV20-1
CSARTSGYTGELFF
>TRBV28
CASTPLHGYTGELFF
>TRBV12-3/TRBV12-4
CASSQGRRGTTNEKLFF
>TRBV5-5
CASSLGLGTSGSSYNEQFF
>TRBV9
CASSVGAGTSYEQYF
>TRBV30
CAWTSGVQETQYF
>TRBV7-2
CASSLASSGKGELFF
>TRBV7-9
CASSRRNTEAFF
>TRBV7-2
CASSPRGPLPTGELFF
>TRBV12-3/TRBV12-4
CASSMGLADTDTQYF
>TRBV30
CAWSTGRGVTQYF
>TRBV7-9
CASSLGLAGEDGYTF
>TRBV12-3/TRBV12-4
CASSLGARGKNIQYF
>TRBV5-1
CASSSDYSSYEQYF
>TRBV28
CASRSPAGGVYEQYF
>TRBV5-1
CASSRTSESDTQYF
>TRBV5-8
CASSWDSGQRNTEAFF
>TRBV19
CASSPGQGAGYTF
>TRBV3-1
CASSRTRDRANRLAKNIQYF
>TRBV7-3
CASSLPQGGELFF
>TRBV28
CATARRALSGANVLTF
>TRBV18
CASSPPGGGNTEAFF
>TRBV18
CASSPPTVMGHEQFF
>TRBV24-1
CATSDGDHRGSSHAFF